Listed here are 17 T cell receptor beta chains from one sample, sequenced in a study of beta chain features in type 1 diabetes. Overall study findings and caveats: A moderate, significant TCRB CDR3 shortening appeared in type 1 diabetes across four CD4+ subsets.

The whole isolated RNA underwent reverse transcription, so sequencing captured expressed TCRB transcripts. TCRdb's copy holds only in-frame clones and misses some; the assay was immunoSEQ multiplex PCR. The repertoire holds 250,000 to 300,000 clones, with roughly 25% as singletons. For these receptors, no antigen is known. The sequencing sample was made of naive CD4+ T cells from blood. All receptors come from a woman aged 30 to 39 with type 1 diabetes.

A few counts support this clone. The chain recombines TRBV6-1 with TRBJ1-2; D possibly corresponds to TRBD1 (5 bases). V was pared by 8 bases and J by 3 bases, with 19 bases between. The CDR3 runs 15 residues. Germline CDR1 and CDR2: MNHNS and SASEGT. CDR3 nucleotides: TGTGCCAGCGGTTCGGGGGGGGTTTCGGACTATGGCTACACCTTC. Residues: CASGSGGVSDYGYTF.

This clone has just a few counts. The chain couples TRBV5-1 to TRBJ1-1; 7 positions match TRBD1. The CDR3 spans 14 residues. J was trimmed by 1 base and V by 3 bases; bases with no gene match: 3. Looked up from germline, CDR1 is SGHRS and CDR2 is YFSETQ. The CDR3 loop is CASSSTGSNTEAFF. CDR3 sequence (DNA): TGCGCCAGCAGCTCGACAGGGTCGAACACTGAAGCTTTCTTT. The whole variable domain, filled in from reference TRBV5-1 and TRBJ1-1, reads KAGVTQTPRYLIKTRGQQVTLSCSPISGHRSVSWYQQTPGQGLQFLFEYFSETQRNKGNFPGRFSGRQFSNSRSEMNVSTLELGDSALYLCASSSTGSNTEAFFGQGTRLTVV.

This clone was seen a few times. The genes are TRBV7-9 and TRBJ2-5, with D possibly being TRBD1 (6 bases). Germline CDR1 reads SEHNR; CDR2 reads FQNEAQ (reference sequence). With 3 bases removed from V and 2 bases from J, the gap between germline ends came to 7 bases. The CDR3 runs to 13 residues. The CDR3 loop reads CASSFGQQETQYF. Here the CDR3 DNA reads TGTGCCAGCAGCTTCGGACAGCAAGAGACCCAGTACTTC.

This clone has only a few counts. The junction departs from the called germline gene at one end, perhaps through a read error. The rearrangement uses TRBV14 and TRBJ2-3; TRBD2 aligns across 8 bases. This CDR3 has 13 amino acids. CDR1 is SGHDN and CDR2 is FVKESK in the germline V gene. CDR3 protein: CASSQVSGGRTAF. CDR3 in DNA: TGTGCCAGCAGCCAAGTGTCCGGCGGGAGGACGGCCTTT.

This chain uses TRBV4-1 with TRBJ2-7; 13 nucleotides align to TRBD2. The V segment lost 1 base and the J segment 3 bases; nucleotides outside the gene matches: 3. This CDR3 has 16 residues. CDR1 is MGHRA and CDR2 is YSYEKL in the germline V gene. This CDR3 is CASSQVRTSGSYEQYF. CDR3 nucleotide sequence: TGCGCCAGCAGCCAAGTCAGGACTAGCGGGAGCTACGAGCAGTACTTC.

This chain connects TRBV9 to TRBJ1-2; TRBD1 agrees at 9 bases. The V gene's germline CDR1 is SGDLS and CDR2 YYNGEE. The length of the CDR3 is 14 residues. The V gene end was trimmed by 3 bases and the J gene end by 4 bases; junction bases not matched to a gene: 4. The chain's CDR3 is CASSAGTGTYGYTF. For the CDR3, the DNA is TGTGCCAGCAGCGCCGGGACAGGGACCTATGGCTACACCTTC.

The chain recombines TRBV7-3 with TRBJ2-1; possible D gene TRBD1, 5 bases. V lost 6 bases and J 5 bases, leaving 17 bases between the germline ends. This CDR3 region has 15 residues. CDR1 and CDR2 from the germline V gene are SGHTA and FQGTGA. CDR3 sequence (DNA): TGTGCCAGCAGTTTTGCCAGGGCCGAGGACAATGAGCAGTTCTTC. Translated, it gives CASSFARAEDNEQFF.

The genes are TRBV15 and TRBJ2-1; 8 bases map to TRBD2. This CDR3 is 16 amino acids long. The trim removed 2 bases at V and 6 bases at J, leaving 9 bases unmatched. Germline CDR1 is LNHNV and CDR2 is YYDKDF (reference sequence). CDR3 sequence: CATSRPWGLGTNEQFF. In nucleotides, the CDR3 is TGTGCCACCAGCAGACCCTGGGGACTAGGGACCAATGAGCAGTTCTTC.

This chain uses TRBV25-1 with TRBJ2-1, with D hard to call. V was pared by 2 bases and J by 1 base, with 6 bases between. The CDR3 length is 14 residues. Germline assignment: CDR1 MGHDK and CDR2 SYGVNS. The CDR3 is CASSEDWSYNEQFF. The CDR3 DNA follows: TGTGCCAGCAGTGAAGACTGGTCCTACAATGAGCAGTTCTTC.

V usage is TRBV5-1 and J usage is TRBJ2-1; 9 bases match TRBD2. V shed 0 bases and J 5 bases; nucleotides not matched to a gene: 9. The CDR3 contains 17 residues. Germline CDR1 reads SGHRS; CDR2 reads YFSETQ. The CDR3 loop reads CASSLVPPTSGNNEQFF. CDR3 nucleotides: TGCGCCAGCAGCTTGGTGCCCCCGACTAGCGGAAACAATGAGCAGTTCTTC.

J is TRBJ2-3 and V is TRBV5-1; weak D call: TRBD2 (6 bases). V was shortened by 2 bases and J by 0 bases, with 13 bases between the two germline ends. CDR1 is SGHRS, CDR2 YFSETQ, per germline. The CDR3 loop spans 16 amino acids. The CDR3 DNA reads TGCGCCAGCAGCTTACTCGGGAGTGTCAGCACAGATACGCAGTATTTT. Translating gives CASSLLGSVSTDTQYF.

This chain joins TRBV29-1 and TRBJ2-7; TRBD2 might be the D (5 bases). The CDR3 has 14 residues. Trimming took off 0 bases at V and 2 bases at J, with 11 bases between the two ends. Germline assignment: CDR1 SQVTM and CDR2 ANQGSEA. The CDR3 loop is CSVEDTGLAYEQYF. CDR3 coding DNA: TGCAGCGTTGAAGACACGGGATTGGCCTACGAGCAGTACTTC.

There are a few counts of this clone. CDR3 sequence (DNA): TGCGCCAGCCTCAGGGGCCTATCCTTTAAACTCACCGGGGAGCTGTTTTTT. Its protein is CASLRGLSFKLTGELFF. J is TRBJ2-2 and V is TRBV23-1, with D possibly matching TRBD1 (6 bases). TRBV23-1 is flagged as an ORF with uncertain function. Trimming took off 8 bases at V and 4 bases at J, with 23 bases between the two ends. The CDR3 contains 17 residues.

V and J are TRBV6-6 and TRBJ2-3, with a possible D match to TRBD1 (6 bases). Trimming removed 2 bases from V and 6 bases from J, with 12 bases in between. Germline CDR1 MNHNY, CDR2 SVGAGI (reference sequence). The CDR3 spans 14 residues. The CDR3 DNA reads TGTGCCAGCAGTTACGGGACACTGGGGGATACGCAGTATTTT. Amino acids: CASSYGTLGDTQYF.

There are a few counts of this clone. The rearrangement uses TRBV29-1 and TRBJ1-1, with D unclear. Germline CDR1 SQVTM, CDR2 ANQGSEA. The CDR3 consists of 14 residues. Trimming removed 6 bases at V and 0 bases at J, with 14 bases between. The CDR3: CSVAWRLMNTEAFF. The CDR3 region has the DNA TGCAGCGTCGCCTGGAGGTTAATGAACACTGAAGCTTTCTTT.

This chain uses TRBV9 with TRBJ1-2, with TRBD1 as a possible D gene (5 bases). Between the trimmed V and J ends, which lost 7 bases and 4 bases, there was a span of 17 bases. This CDR3 contains 14 residues. Per germline, CDR1 SGDLS and CDR2 YYNGEE. CDR3 protein: CASGSGLPGYGYTF. The CDR3 DNA follows: TGTGCCAGCGGGTCGGGACTACCGGGCTATGGCTACACCTTC.

This clone appeared a few times. This chain joins TRBV30 and TRBJ1-3; no reliable D call. CDR3 size: 13 residues. CDR1 is GTSNPN and CDR2 is SVGIG in the germline V gene (reference sequence). The V end lost 1 base, the J end lost 3 bases, and 7 bases lay between the germline ends. CDR3: CAWSAQLGNTIYF. The CDR3 DNA follows: TGTGCCTGGAGTGCACAGCTTGGAAACACCATATATTTT.